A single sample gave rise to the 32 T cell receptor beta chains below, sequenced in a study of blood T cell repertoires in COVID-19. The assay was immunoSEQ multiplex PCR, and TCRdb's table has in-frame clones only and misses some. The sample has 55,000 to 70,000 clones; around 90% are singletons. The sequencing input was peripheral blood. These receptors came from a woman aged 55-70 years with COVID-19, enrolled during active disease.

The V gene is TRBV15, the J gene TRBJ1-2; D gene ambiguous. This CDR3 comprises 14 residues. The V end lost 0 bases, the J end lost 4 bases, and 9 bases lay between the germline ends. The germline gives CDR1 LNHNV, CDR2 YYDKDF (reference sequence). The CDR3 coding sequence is TGTGCCACCAGCAGAGAGGGCCAGTTCTATGGCTACACCTTC. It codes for CATSREGQFYGYTF.

The CDR3 nucleotides read TGTGCCACCAGCTCTACCGACTCCTACAATGAGCAGTTCTTC. As protein: CATSSTDSYNEQFF. The chain carries TRBV15 and TRBJ2-1; D uncertain. Germline assignment: CDR1 LNHNV and CDR2 YYDKDF (reference sequence). This CDR3 has 14 residues. The V gene lost 5 bases and the J gene lost 0 bases, with 8 bases spanning the gap. The complete variable domain, with remaining parts taken from reference TRBV15 and TRBJ2-1, reads DAMVIQNPRYQVTQFGKPVTLSCSQTLNHNVMYWYQQKSSQAPKLLFHYYDKDFNNEADTPDNFQSRRPNTSFCFLDIRSPGLGDTAMYLCATSSTDSYNEQFFGPGTRLTVL.

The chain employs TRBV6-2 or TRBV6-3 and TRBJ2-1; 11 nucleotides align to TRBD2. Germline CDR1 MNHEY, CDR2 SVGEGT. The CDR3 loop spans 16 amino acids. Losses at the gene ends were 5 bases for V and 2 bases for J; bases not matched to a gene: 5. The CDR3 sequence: CASSTSGSGPYNEQFF. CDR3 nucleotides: TGTGCCAGCAGTACTAGCGGGAGTGGGCCCTACAATGAGCAGTTCTTC.

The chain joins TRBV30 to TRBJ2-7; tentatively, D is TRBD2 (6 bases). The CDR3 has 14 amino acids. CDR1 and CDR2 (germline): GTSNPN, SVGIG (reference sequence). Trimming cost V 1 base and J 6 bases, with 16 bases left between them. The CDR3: CAWSEEVRGSEQYF. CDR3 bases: TGTGCCTGGAGTGAAGAGGTGCGGGGCTCCGAGCAGTACTTC.

CDR3 DNA: TGTGCCAGCAGATCTGGGGAGGACACTGAAGCTTTCTTT. Amino acid sequence: CASRSGEDTEAFF. The chain couples TRBV2 to TRBJ1-1; no clear D. V lost 6 bases and J 3 bases, leaving 11 bases between the germline ends. This CDR3 has 13 residues. Per germline, CDR1 SNHLY and CDR2 FYNNEI.

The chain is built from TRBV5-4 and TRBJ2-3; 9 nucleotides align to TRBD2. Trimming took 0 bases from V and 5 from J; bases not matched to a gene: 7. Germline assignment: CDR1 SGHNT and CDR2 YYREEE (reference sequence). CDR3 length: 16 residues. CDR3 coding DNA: TGTGCCAGCAGCTTGGCGGGCGGGGGGGCCTTAGATACGCAGTATTTT. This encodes CASSLAGGGALDTQYF.

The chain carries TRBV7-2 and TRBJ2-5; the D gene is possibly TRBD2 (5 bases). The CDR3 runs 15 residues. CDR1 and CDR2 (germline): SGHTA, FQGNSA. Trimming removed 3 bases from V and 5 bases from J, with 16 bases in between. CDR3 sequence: CASSFTGEGAETQYF. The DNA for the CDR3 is TGTGCCAGCAGCTTCACCGGAGAGGGAGCGGAGACCCAGTACTTC.

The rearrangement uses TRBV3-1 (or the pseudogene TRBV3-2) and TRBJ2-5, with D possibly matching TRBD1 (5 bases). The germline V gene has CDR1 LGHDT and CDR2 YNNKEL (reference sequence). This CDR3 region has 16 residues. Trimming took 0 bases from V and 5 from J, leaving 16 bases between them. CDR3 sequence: CASSQDSRAAGETQYF. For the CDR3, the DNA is TGTGCCAGCAGCCAAGATAGCAGGGCAGCAGGTGAGACCCAGTACTTC.

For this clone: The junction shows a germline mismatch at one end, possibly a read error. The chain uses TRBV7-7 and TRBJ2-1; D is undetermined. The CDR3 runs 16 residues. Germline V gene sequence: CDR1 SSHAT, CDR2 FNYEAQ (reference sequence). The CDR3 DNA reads TGTGCAAGCAGCTCGGGTCCCGGCGGCTCCTACAATGAGCAGTTCTTC. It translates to CASSSGPGGSYNEQFF.

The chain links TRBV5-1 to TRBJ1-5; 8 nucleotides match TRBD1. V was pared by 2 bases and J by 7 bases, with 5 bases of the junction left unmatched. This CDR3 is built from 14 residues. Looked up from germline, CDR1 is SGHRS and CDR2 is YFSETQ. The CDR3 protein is CASSFGQGGQPQHF. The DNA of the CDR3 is TGCGCCAGCAGCTTCGGACAGGGTGGGCAGCCCCAGCATTTT.

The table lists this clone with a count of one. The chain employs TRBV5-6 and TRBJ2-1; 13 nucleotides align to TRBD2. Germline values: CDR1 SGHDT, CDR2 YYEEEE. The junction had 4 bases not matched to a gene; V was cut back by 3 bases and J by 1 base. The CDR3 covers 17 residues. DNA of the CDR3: TGTGCCAGCAGCTGGGGACTAGCGGGACGTTCCTACAATGAGCAGTTCTTC. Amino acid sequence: CASSWGLAGRSYNEQFF.

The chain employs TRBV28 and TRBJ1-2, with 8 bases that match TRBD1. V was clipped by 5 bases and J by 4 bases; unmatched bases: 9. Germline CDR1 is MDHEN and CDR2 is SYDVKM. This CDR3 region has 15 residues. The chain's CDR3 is CASSPYQTGAYGYTF. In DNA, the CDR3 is TGTGCCAGCAGTCCCTATCAGACAGGGGCCTATGGCTACACCTTC.

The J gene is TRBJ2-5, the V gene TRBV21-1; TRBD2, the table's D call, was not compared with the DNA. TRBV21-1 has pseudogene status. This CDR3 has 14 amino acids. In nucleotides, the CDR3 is TGTGCCAGCAGGAGGCGGGTGGGGGGAGAGACCCAGTACTTC. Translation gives CASRRRVGGETQYF.

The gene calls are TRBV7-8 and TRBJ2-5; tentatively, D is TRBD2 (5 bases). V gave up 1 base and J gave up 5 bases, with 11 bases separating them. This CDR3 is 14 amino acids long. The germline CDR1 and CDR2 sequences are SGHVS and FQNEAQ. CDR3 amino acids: CASSLGAGSETQYF. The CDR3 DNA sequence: TGTGCCAGCAGCTTAGGTGCGGGTTCGGAGACCCAGTACTTC. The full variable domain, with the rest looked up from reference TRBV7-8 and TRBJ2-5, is GAGVSQSPRYKVAKRGQDVALRCDPISGHVSLFWYQQALGQGPEFLTYFQNEAQLDKSGLPSDRFFAERPEGSVSTLKIQRTQQEDSAVYLCASSLGAGSETQYFGPGTRLLVL.

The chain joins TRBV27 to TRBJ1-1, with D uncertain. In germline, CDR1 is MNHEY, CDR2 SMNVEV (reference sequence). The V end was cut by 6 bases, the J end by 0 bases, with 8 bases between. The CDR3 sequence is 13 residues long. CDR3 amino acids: CASRSNLNTEAFF. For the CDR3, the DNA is TGTGCCAGCAGGTCAAACTTGAACACTGAAGCTTTCTTT.

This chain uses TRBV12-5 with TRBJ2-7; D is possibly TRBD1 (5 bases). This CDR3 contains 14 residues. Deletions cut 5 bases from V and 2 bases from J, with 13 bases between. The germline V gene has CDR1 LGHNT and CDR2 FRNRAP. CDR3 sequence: CASGLQVSTYEQYF. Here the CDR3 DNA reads TGTGCTAGTGGTCTACAGGTATCAACCTACGAGCAGTACTTC.

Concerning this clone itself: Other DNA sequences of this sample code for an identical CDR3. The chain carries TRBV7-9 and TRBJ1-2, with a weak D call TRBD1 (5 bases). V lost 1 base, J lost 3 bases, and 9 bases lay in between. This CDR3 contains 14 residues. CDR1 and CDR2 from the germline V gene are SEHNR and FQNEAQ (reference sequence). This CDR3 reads CASSLGAGDYGYTF. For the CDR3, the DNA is TGTGCCAGCAGCTTAGGAGCGGGGGACTATGGCTACACCTTC.

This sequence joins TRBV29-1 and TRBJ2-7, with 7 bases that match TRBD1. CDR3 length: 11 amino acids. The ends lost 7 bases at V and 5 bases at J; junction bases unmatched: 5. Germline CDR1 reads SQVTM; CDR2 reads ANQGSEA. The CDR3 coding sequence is TGCAGCGGAAACAGGGGCCACGAGCAGTACTTC. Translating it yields CSGNRGHEQYF.

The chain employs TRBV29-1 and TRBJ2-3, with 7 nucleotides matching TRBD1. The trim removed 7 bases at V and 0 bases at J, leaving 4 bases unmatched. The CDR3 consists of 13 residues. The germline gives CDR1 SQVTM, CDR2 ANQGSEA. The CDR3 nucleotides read TGCAGCGCCAGGGGGTATAGCACAGATACGCAGTATTTT. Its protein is CSARGYSTDTQYF.

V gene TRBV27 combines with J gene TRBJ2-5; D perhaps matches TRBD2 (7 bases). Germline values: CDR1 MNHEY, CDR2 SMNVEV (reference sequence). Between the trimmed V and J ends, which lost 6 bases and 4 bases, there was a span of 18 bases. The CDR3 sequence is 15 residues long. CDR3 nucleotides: TGTGCCAGCAGGCCGCTCCTGGGGGGGGCAGAGACCCAGTACTTC. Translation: CASRPLLGGAETQYF.

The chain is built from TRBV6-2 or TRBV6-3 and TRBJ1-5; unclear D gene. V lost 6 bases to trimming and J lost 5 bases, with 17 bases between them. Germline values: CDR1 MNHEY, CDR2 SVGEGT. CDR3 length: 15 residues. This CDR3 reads CASSSWVGIDQPQHF. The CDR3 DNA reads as TGTGCCAGCAGCTCGTGGGTGGGCATTGATCAGCCCCAGCATTTT.

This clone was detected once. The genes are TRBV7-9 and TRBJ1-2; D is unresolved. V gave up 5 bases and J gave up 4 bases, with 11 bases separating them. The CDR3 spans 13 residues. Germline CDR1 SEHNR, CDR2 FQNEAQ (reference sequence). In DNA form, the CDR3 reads TGTGCCAGCAGCCAAGACGGGAGCTATGGCTACACCTTC. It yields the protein CASSQDGSYGYTF.

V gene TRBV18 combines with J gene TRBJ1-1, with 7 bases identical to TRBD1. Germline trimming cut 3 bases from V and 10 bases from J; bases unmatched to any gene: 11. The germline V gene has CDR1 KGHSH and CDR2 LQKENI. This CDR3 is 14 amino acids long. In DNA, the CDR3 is TGTGCCAGCTCACCCGAGACAGGGCGCTACCGAGCTTTCTTT. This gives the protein CASSPETGRYRAFF.

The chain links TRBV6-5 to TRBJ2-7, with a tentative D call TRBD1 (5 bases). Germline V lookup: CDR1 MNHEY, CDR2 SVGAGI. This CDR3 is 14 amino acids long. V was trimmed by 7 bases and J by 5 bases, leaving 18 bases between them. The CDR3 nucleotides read TGTGCCAGCAAGGTAACAGGCGCCAAGGACGAGCAGTACTTC. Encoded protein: CASKVTGAKDEQYF.

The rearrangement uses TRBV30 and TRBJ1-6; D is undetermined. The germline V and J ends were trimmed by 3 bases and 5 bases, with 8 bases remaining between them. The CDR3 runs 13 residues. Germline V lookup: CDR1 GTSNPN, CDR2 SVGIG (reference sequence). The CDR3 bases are TGTGCCTGGAGCCGACGGGATAATTCACCCCTCCACTTT. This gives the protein CAWSRRDNSPLHF.

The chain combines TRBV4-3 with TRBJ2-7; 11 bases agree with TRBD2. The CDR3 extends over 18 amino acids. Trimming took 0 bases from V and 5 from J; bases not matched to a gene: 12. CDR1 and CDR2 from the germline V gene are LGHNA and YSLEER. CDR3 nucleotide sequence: TGCGCCAGCAGCCAAGAAACCCCTTTAGCGGGGGGGCTGAACGAGCAGTACTTC. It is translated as CASSQETPLAGGLNEQYF.

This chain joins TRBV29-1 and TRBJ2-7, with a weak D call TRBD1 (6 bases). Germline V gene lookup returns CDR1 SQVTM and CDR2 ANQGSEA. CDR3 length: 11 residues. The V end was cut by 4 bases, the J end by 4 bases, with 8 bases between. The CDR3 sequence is CSVGTVYEQYF. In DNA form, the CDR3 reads TGCAGCGTTGGGACAGTGTACGAGCAGTACTTC.

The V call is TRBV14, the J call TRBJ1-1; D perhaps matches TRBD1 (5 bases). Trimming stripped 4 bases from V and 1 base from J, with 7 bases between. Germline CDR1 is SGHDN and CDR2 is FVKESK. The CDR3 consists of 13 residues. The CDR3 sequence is CASSRGQNTEAFF. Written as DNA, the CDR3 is TGTGCCAGCAGCCGAGGACAGAACACTGAAGCTTTCTTT. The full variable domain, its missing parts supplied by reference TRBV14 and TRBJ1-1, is EAGVTQFPSHSVIEKGQTVTLRCDPISGHDNLYWYRRVMGKEIKFLLHFVKESKQDESGMPNNRFLAERTGGTYSTLKVQPAELEDSGVYFCASSRGQNTEAFFGQGTRLTVV.

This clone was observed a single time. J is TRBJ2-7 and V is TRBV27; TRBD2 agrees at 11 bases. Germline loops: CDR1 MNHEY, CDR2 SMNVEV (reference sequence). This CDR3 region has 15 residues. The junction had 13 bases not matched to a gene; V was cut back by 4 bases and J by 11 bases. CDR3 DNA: TGTGCCAGCAGTTCCATCCACGAACGACTAGCGGGGAAGTACTTC. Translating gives CASSSIHERLAGKYF.

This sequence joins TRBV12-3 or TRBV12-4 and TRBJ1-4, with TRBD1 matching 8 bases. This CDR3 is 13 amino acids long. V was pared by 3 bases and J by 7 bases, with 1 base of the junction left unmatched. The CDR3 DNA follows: TGTGCCAGCAGTTTGACAGGGGTTGAAAAACTGTTTTTT. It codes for CASSLTGVEKLFF.

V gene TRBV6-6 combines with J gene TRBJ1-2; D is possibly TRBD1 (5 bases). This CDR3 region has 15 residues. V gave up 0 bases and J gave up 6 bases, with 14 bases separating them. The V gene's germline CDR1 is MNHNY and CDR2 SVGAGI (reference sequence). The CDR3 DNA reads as TGTGCCAGCAGTTACTCGAAGCAGGGTGGAGATGGCTACACCTTC. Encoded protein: CASSYSKQGGDGYTF.

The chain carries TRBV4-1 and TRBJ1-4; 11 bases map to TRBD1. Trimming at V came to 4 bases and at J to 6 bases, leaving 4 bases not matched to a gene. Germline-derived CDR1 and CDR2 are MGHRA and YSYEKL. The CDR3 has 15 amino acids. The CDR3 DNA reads TGCGCCAGCAGCCTATGGACAGGGGGCGATGAAAAACTGTTTTTT. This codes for CASSLWTGGDEKLFF.